The T cell receptor beta chain described here comes from a study of shared clonotypes between healthy human individuals. The donors, all of them Caucasian adults, lived in Nashville, Tennessee. This clone occurred once. CDR3 length: 14 residues. CDR1 is SNHLY, CDR2 FYNNEI, per germline. V lost 6 bases and J lost 3, with 15 bases in between. Some clones are missing from TCRdb's copy, which holds only in-frame ones; the method was immunoSEQ multiplex PCR. The data show about 380,000 clones, around 96% seen once. The chain employs TRBV2 and TRBJ2-7; tentatively, D is TRBD1 (6 bases). This clonotype originated in a young man in good health. The sequenced sample consisted of memory CD8+ T cells sorted from blood. As to subset: CD45RO+ cells pooled with CCR7-negative TemRA cells. CDR3 in amino acids: CASSPMGAGYEQYF. CDR3 nucleotides: TGTGCCAGCAGCCCCATGGGGGCAGGCTACGAGCAGTACTTC. Drawing the rest from reference TRBV2 and TRBJ2-7, the complete variable domain is EPEVTQTPSHQVTQMGQEVILRCVPISNHLYFYWYRQILGQKVEFLVSFYNNEISEKSEIFDDQFSVERPDGSNFTLKIRSTKLEDSAMYFCASSPMGAGYEQYFGPGTRLTVT.